These T cell receptor beta chains were read from a single sample in a study of T cell changes during pregnancy in multiple sclerosis. Sequencing was performed with immunoSEQ multiplex PCR; in TCRdb, only in-frame clones are kept and a portion is missing. This repertoire shows about 40,000 clones, 92% found once; its top ten account for over 10%. The sample consisted of CD8+ T cells from peripheral blood mononuclear cells, taken in the first trimester of pregnancy. The receptors shown here come from a female donor with multiple sclerosis, enrolled in a pregnancy study. Each CDR3 is given with its conserved first and last residue. A D gene is named only where the DNA matches it firmly. Clone size, where shown, is once, few, many, or a class for clones that have expanded.

>TRBD1|.|13|TRBJ1-2|TRBV13
TGTGCCAGCAGCTGGGGACAGGGAGCTGGCTACACCTTC
CASSWGQGAGYTF
>.|few|15|TRBJ1-2|TRBV5-1
TGCGCCAGCAGCTTTTTTGTCAGGCCCTACTATGGCTACACCTTC
CASSFFVRPYYGYTF
>TRBD2|.|15|TRBJ2-7|TRBV6-1
TGTGCCAGCACCAGACTAGCGGGGGAGACCTACGAGCAGTACTTC
CASTRLAGETYEQYF
>.|.|14|TRBJ1-2|TRBV6-6
TGTGCCAGCAGTTGGCGGGGGACTAACTATGGCTACACCTTC
CASSWRGTNYGYTF
>.|once|11|TRBJ2-1|TRBV27
TGTGCCAGCACCCTCTACAATGAGCAGTTCTTC
CASTLYNEQFF
>.|once|13|TRBJ1-1|TRBV2
TGTGCCATTGACTCGGTAGGGAACACTGAAGCTTTCTTT
CAIDSVGNTEAFF
>.|.|14|TRBJ1-1|TRBV4-2
TGTGCCAGCAGCCAAGACAGGGTGAACACTGAAGCTTTCTTT
CASSQDRVNTEAFF
>.|.|12|TRBJ2-7|TRBV10-2
TGCGCCAGCAGTGAGTCTTGGCAGGAGCAGTACTTC
CASSESWQEQYF
>TRBD2|.|13|TRBJ2-5|TRBV4-2
TGTGCCAGCAGCCAACTAGCGGAAGAGACCCAGTACTTC
CASSQLAEETQYF
>.|.|15|TRBJ2-5|TRBV5-1
TGCGCCAGCAGCTCCCGACCGGGACTGCAAGAGACCCAGTACTTC
CASSSRPGLQETQYF
>TRBD1|once|14|TRBJ1-5|TRBV27
TGTGCCAGCAGTCTACAGGGGGCAAATCAGCCCCAGCATTTT
CASSLQGANQPQHF
>.|.|14|TRBJ2-5|TRBV9
TGTGCCAGCAGCCTCCGACAGTCCCAAGAGACCCAGTACTTC
CASSLRQSQETQYF
>.|.|15|TRBJ1-1|TRBV15
TGTGCCACCAGCAGAGCGACAGGTTTGAACACTGAAGCTTTCTTT
CATSRATGLNTEAFF
>TRBD2|.|15|TRBJ2-5|TRBV30
TGTGCCTGGAGTTTAAGCGGGGGGGCTGGAGAGACCCAGTACTTC
CAWSLSGGAGETQYF
>TRBD2|.|14|TRBJ2-7|TRBV2
TGTGCCAGCAGAGGGACTAGCGGACCCTACGAGCAGTACTTC
CASRGTSGPYEQYF
>.|.|15|TRBJ1-5|TRBV4-1
TGCGCCAGCAGCCAAGAACAGGGTCCCAATCAGCCCCAGCATTTT
CASSQEQGPNQPQHF
>.|.|15|TRBJ1-2|TRBV6-5
TGTGCCAGCAGCGCCGGGGTGTGGGTCGACTCTGGCTACACCTTC
CASSAGVWVDSGYTF
>.|.|15|TRBJ1-1|TRBV6-5
TGTGCCAGCAGTTACTCGATTGACGGGGTCACTGAAGCTTTCTTT
CASSYSIDGVTEAFF
>.|.|15|TRBJ2-1|TRBV11-2
TGTGCCAGCAGCTTACCCGCCCGGGGGATCGATGAGCAGTTCTTC
CASSLPARGIDEQFF
>.|.|16|TRBJ2-1|TRBV19
TGTGCCAGTAGTATAGATCATGGGGGGGGCCCCAATGAGCAGTTCTTC
CASSIDHGGGPNEQFF
>TRBD2|once|15|TRBJ2-5|TRBV10-2
TGCGCCAGCAATCCGGGACTAGAGTACCAAGAGACCCAGTACTTC
CASNPGLEYQETQYF
>.|.|13|TRBJ2-5|TRBV13
TGTGCCAGCAGCGGAGAAAACCAAGAGACCCAGTACTTC
CASSGENQETQYF
>TRBD1|.|17|TRBJ1-2|TRBV13
TGTGCCAGCAGCTTAGGAACCAGTCACAGGGGCGACTATGGCTACACCTTC
CASSLGTSHRGDYGYTF
>.|.|15|TRBJ2-7|TRBV4-1
TGCGCCAGCAGCCAATCGGACTGGTTCATCCACGAGCAGTACTTC
CASSQSDWFIHEQYF
>TRBD1|.|14|TRBJ2-2|TRBV19
TGTGCCAGTAGTACCGACAGGGGCGCCGGGGAGCTGTTTTTT
CASSTDRGAGELFF
>.|.|13|TRBJ2-2|TRBV7-3
TGTGCCAGCAGAGTACAGGTCGACGGGGAGCTGTTTTTT
CASRVQVDGELFF
>.|.|15|TRBJ2-7|TRBV7-2
TGTGCCAGCAGCTCATACGGGACTGGCGCCTACGAGCAGTACTTC
CASSSYGTGAYEQYF
>.|.|16|TRBJ1-2|TRBV5-1
TGCGCCAGCAGCTTGGCCGGGGGGTATATGTCTGCTGGCTACACCTTC
CASSLAGGYMSAGYTF
>.|medium-sized|11|TRBJ1-2|TRBV29-1
TGCAGCGCTGGAGGAGGGGTTGGCTACACCTTC
CSAGGGVGYTF
>TRBD2|.|13|TRBJ2-1|TRBV27
TGTGCCAGCAGTTTGTCGGGAGGGAATGAGCAGTTCTTC
CASSLSGGNEQFF
>.|.|15|TRBJ1-6|TRBV6-4
TGTGCCAGCAGTGACACGACAGGTGGTAATTCACCCCTCCACTTT
CASSDTTGGNSPLHF
>TRBD1|.|15|TRBJ1-3|TRBV4-2
TGTGCCAGCAGCCCCGACAGGGACTCTGGAAACACCATATATTTT
CASSPDRDSGNTIYF
>TRBD1|.|15|TRBJ2-5|TRBV11-2
TGTGCCAGCAGCTCGGAAGACAGGGTCGACGAGACCCAGTACTTC
CASSSEDRVDETQYF
>.|.|12|TRBJ2-5|TRBV29-1
TGCAGCGTTGGGGGTGGGGCAGAGACCCAGTACTTC
CSVGGGAETQYF
>TRBD1|.|16|TRBJ2-7|TRBV5-8
TGTGCCAGCAGCTTCTCTCTTCGAACAGGGGCCTACGAGCAGTACTTC
CASSFSLRTGAYEQYF
>TRBD1|.|13|TRBJ1-1|TRBV27
TGTGCCAGCAGGCAACAGGGGGACACTGAAGCTTTCTTT
CASRQQGDTEAFF
>.|.|15|TRBJ2-5|TRBV6-1
TGTGCCAGCAGTGAAGGCCAGGGAATTATGGAGACCCAGTACTTC
CASSEGQGIMETQYF
>TRBD2|.|18|TRBJ2-7|TRBV27
TGTGCCAGCAGTTTGTTTATATCGGGCGGGGGTAAGAGCTACGAGCAGTACTTC
CASSLFISGGGKSYEQYF
>TRBD1|once|13|TRBJ1-3|TRBV2
TGTGCCCGACTAGGACAGGCTGGAAACACCATATATTTT
CARLGQAGNTIYF
>TRBD2|.|14|TRBJ2-2|TRBV7-8
TGTGCCAGCAGCCCGGGACTAAACACCGGGGAGCTGTTTTTT
CASSPGLNTGELFF
>.|.|16|TRBJ2-7|TRBV19
TGTGCCAGTAGTATGATTGCCGGAGTAGAGTCCTACGAGCAGTACTTC
CASSMIAGVESYEQYF
>.|.|15|TRBJ2-7|TRBV7-9
TGTGCCAGCAGCCCTTCCCAGGGGCTTCCCTATGAGCAGTACTTC
CASSPSQGLPYEQYF
>TRBD1|.|16|TRBJ2-3|TRBV5-6
TGTGCCAGCAGCGGGACAGGGGGGATAGAAGGAGATACGCAGTATTTT
CASSGTGGIEGDTQYF
>TRBD1|.|22|TRBJ1-1|TRBV7-8
TGTGCCAGCAGCTCCAAAATGGCGTCACTCCCGGGACAGGGAGGGTTGAACTCTGAAGCTTTCTTT
CASSSKMASLPGQGGLNSEAFF
>.|.|17|TRBJ1-4|TRBV18
TGTGCCAGCTCACCCACTCGGGGGATTGAGGGAGATGAAAAACTGTTTTTT
CASSPTRGIEGDEKLFF
>.|.|14|TRBJ2-7|TRBV10-1
TGCGCCAGCAGTGAGTCCTCCTCGGTCGACGAGCAGTACTTC
CASSESSSVDEQYF
>.|.|15|TRBJ1-1|TRBV19
TGTGCCAGTAGTATAACGGGAAACTTGAACACTGAAGCTTTCTTT
CASSITGNLNTEAFF
>TRBD2|once|18|TRBJ2-3|TRBV27
TGTGCCAGCAGTTTATCGTTAGCGGGGGGGTTCAGCACAGATACGCAGTATTTT
CASSLSLAGGFSTDTQYF
>TRBD1|once|12|TRBJ2-7|TRBV29-1
TGCAGCGTAAAGACAGGGGGCTACGAGCAGTACTTC
CSVKTGGYEQYF
>.|.|15|TRBJ2-3|TRBV6-5
TGTGCCAGCAGTTCCTCCGTAGGAGGGCCAGATACGCAGTATTTT
CASSSSVGGPDTQYF
>TRBD2|.|15|TRBJ2-7|TRBV27
TGTGCCAGCAGTGATCCTAGCGGGGGGTTCTACGAGCAGTACTTC
CASSDPSGGFYEQYF
>TRBD1|.|14|TRBJ2-7|TRBV5-1
TGCGCCAGCAGCTTGGGGGACAGATCTTACGAGCAGTACTTC
CASSLGDRSYEQYF
>TRBD1|.|14|TRBJ1-1|TRBV15
TGTGCCGTTCCAAAGACAGGGGCGAACACTGAAGCTTTCTTT
CAVPKTGANTEAFF
>.|.|12|TRBJ2-7|TRBV19
TGTGCCAGTAGTATAGGAGGAAACGAGCAGTACTTC
CASSIGGNEQYF
>TRBD2|once|14|TRBJ2-5|TRBV5-1
TGCGCCAACGAGGGGAGCGGGGGGAGGGAGACCCAGTACTTC
CANEGSGGRETQYF
>.|few|12|TRBJ1-1|TRBV6-1
TGTGCCAGCAGTGAGTTAGTCACTGAAGCTTTCTTT
CASSELVTEAFF
>.|.|15|TRBJ1-4|TRBV11-2
TGTGCCAGCAGCTTAGAGGGGAGGACGGACGAAAAACTGTTTTTT
CASSLEGRTDEKLFF
>TRBD1|.|14|TRBJ2-3|TRBV6-5
TGTGCCAGCAGTAGACAGGGGGGCACAGATACGCAGTATTTT
CASSRQGGTDTQYF
>TRBD2|.|17|TRBJ2-5|TRBV9
TGTGCCAGCAGCTTCCCTGGGCTAGCGGGGGATCAAGAGACCCAGTACTTC
CASSFPGLAGDQETQYF